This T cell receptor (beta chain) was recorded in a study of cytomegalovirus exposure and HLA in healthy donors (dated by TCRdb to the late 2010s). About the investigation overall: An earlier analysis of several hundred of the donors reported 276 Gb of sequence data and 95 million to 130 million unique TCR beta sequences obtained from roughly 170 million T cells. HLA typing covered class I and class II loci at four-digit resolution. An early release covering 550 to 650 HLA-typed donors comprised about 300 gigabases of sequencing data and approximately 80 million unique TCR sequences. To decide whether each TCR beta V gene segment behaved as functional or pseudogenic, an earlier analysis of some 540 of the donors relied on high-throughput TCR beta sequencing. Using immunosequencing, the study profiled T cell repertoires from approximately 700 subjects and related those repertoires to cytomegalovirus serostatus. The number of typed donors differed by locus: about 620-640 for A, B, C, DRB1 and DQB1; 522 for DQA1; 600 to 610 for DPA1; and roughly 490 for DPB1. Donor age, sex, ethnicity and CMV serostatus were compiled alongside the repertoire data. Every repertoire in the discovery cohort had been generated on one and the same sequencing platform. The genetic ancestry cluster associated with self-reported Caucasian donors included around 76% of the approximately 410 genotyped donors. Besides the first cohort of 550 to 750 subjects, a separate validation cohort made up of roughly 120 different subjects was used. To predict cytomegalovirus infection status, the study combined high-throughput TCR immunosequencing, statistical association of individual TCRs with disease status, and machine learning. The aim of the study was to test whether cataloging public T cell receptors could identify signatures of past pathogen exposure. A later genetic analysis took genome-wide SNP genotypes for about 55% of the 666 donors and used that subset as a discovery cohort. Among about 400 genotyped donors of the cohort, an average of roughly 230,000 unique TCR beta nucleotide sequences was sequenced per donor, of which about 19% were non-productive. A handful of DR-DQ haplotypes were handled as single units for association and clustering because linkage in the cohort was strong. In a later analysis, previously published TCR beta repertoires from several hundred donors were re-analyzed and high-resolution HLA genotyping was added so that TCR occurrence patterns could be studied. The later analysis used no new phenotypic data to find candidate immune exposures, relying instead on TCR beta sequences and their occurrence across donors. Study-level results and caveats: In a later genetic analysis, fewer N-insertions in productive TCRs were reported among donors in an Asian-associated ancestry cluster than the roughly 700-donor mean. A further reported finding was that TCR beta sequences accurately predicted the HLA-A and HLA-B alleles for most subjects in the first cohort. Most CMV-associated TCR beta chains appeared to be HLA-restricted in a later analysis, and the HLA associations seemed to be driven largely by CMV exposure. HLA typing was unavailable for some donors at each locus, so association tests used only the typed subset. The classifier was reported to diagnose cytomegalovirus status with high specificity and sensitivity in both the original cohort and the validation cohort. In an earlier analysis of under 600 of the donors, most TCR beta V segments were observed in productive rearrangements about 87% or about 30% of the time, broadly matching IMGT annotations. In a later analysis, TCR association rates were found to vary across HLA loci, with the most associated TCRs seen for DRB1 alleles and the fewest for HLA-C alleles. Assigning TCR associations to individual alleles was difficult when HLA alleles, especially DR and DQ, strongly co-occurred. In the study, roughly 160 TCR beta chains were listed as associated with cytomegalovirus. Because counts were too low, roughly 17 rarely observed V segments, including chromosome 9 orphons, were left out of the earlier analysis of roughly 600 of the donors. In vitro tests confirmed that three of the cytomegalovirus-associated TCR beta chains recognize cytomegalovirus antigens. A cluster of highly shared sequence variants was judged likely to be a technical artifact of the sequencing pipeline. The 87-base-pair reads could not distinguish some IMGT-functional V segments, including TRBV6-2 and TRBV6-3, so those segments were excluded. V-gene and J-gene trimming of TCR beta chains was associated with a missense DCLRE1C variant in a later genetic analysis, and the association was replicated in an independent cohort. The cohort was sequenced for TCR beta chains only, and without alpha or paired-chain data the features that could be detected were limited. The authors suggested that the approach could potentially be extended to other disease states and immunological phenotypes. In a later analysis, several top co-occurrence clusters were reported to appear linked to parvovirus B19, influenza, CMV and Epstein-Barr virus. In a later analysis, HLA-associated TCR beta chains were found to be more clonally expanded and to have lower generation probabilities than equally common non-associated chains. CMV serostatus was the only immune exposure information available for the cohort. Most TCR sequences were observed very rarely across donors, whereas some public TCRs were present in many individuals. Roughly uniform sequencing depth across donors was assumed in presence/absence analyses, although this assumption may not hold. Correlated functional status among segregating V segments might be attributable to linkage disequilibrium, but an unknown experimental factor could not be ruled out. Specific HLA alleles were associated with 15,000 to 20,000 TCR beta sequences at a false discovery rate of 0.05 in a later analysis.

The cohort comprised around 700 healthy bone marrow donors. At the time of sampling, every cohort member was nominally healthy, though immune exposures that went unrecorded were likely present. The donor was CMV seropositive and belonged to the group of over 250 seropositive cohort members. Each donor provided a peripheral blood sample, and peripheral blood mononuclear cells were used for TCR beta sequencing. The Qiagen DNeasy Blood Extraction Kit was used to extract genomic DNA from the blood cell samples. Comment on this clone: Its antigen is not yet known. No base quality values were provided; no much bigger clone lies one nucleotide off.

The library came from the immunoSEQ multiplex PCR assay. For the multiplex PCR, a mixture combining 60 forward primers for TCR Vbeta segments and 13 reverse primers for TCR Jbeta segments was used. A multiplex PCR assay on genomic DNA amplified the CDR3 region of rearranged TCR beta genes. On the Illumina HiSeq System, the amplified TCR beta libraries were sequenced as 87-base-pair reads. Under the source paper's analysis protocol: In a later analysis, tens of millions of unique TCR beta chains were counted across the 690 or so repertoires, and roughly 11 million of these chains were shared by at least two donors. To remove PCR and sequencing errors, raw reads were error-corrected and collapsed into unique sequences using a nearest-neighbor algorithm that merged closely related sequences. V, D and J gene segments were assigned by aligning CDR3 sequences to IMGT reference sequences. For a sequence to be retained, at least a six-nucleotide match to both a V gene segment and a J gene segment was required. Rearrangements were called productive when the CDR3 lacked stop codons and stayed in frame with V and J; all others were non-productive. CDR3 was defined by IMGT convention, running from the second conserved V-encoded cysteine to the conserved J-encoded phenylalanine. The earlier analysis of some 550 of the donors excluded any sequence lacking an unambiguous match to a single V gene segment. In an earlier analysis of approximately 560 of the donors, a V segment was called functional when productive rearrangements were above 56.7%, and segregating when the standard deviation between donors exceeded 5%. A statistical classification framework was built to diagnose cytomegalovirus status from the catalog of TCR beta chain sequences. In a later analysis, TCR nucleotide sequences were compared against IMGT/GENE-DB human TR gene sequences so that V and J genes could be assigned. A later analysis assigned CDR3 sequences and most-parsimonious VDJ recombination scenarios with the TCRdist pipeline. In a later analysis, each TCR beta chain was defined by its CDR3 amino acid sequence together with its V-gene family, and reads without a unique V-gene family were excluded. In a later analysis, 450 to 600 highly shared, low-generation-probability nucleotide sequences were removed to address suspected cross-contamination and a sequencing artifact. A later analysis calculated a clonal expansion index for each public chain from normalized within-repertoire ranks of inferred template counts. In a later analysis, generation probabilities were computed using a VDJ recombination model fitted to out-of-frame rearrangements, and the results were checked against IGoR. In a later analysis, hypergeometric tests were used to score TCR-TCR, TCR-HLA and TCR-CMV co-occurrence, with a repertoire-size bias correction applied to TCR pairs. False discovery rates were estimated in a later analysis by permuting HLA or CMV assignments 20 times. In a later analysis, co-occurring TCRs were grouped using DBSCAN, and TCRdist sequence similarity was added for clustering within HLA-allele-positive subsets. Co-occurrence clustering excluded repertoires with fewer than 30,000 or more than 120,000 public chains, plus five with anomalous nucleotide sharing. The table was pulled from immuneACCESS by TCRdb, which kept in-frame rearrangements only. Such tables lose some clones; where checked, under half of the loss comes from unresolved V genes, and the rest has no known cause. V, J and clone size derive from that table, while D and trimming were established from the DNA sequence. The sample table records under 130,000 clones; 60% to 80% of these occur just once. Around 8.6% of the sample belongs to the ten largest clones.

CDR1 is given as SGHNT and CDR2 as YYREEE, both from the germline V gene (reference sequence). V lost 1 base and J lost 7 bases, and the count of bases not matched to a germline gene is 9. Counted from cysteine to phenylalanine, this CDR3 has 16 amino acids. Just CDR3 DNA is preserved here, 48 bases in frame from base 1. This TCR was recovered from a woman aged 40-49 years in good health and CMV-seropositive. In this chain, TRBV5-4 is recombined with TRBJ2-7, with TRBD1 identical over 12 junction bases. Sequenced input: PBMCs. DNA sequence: TGTGCCAGCAGCTTGAACCCGGGACAGGGGGCGAGAGAGCAGTACTTC. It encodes CASSLNPGQGAREQYF.